This TCR beta chain was found in a study of human T cells and chemical hapten exposure. Overall study context: Small pooled library volume differences mainly caused per-sample TCR yield variation. Study results and caveats: Significantly greater numbers of large CDR3 similarity clusters came from expanded TCRs than from controls.

This clonotype was recorded a few times. Its antigen remains unknown. Source study methods: Sample-level TCR yields exhibited a median of roughly 96,000, with a range of 23,224 to 690,600. TCRdb reprocessed the RACE reads with MiXCR, giving one entry per CDR3 protein. It is TCRdb's table, rather than the study itself, that gives the V and J calls and clone size. In the table there are some 57,000 distinct CDR3 sequences, 9.5% to 10% of which are singletons. Regarding time point: pre-sensitization, week 0. The treatment was: therapeutic diphenylcyclopropenone sensitization with weekly scalp DPC. Unfractionated whole blood served as the source for total RNA extraction. CDR1 LGHDT and CDR2 YNNKEL come from the germline V gene (reference sequence). The CDR3 is 16 amino acids. V was pared by 1 base and J by 4 bases, with 15 bases between.

This TCR was sampled from a woman aged 30 to 39 with alopecia areata. Some clones in this sample may be carry-over from other donors' samples. The source was whole blood, collected in connection with sensitization to the hapten diphenylcyclopropenone (DPC). V and J are TRBV3-1 and TRBJ2-3, with a possible D match to TRBD1 (5 bases). CDR3 sequence reads: CASSQGSQGRPDTQYF. DNA for the CDR3: TGTGCCAGCAGCCAAGGATCGCAGGGCAGGCCAGATACGCAGTATTTT.